A selection of T cell receptor beta chains follows, all from one sample in a study of control samples from healthy donors and cancer patients. The repertoire was sequenced with immunoSEQ multiplex PCR; TCRdb's copy has only in-frame clones and lacks some. The sample has around 12,000 clones; 90% to 95% are singletons. Sequencing input: PBMCs. Receptors originate from a man older than 75 with lung cancer. CDR3s include the opening cysteine and the closing phenylalanine or tryptophan. The D gene is left open where the match is weak. Clone size is given for some rows only: seen once, a few or many times, or a class if the clone is expanded.

-	TRBV7-2	TRBJ2-2	-	TGTGCCAGCAGCTACAGCTACACCGGGGAGCTGTTTTTT	CASSYSYTGELFF
-	TRBV5-1	TRBJ1-1	-	TGCGCCAGCAGCCCGGGGGGGACAACGAACACTGAAGCTTTCTTT	CASSPGGTTNTEAFF
-	TRBV6-1	TRBJ2-3	-	TGTGCCAGCAGTGACGCTTATAGCACAGATACGCAGTATTTT	CASSDAYSTDTQYF
-	TRBV18	TRBJ1-3	-	TGTGCCAGCTCACCACCGGGAGGGGCTGGAAACACCATATATTTT	CASSPPGGAGNTIYF
TRBD2	TRBV10-1	TRBJ2-3	-	TGCGCCAGCAGTGAGATGGCGGGGGGCACAGATACGCAGTATTTT	CASSEMAGGTDTQYF
-	TRBV7-9	TRBJ2-2	-	TGTGCCAGCAGCCGGACAGCCGACACCGGGGAGCTGTTTTTT	CASSRTADTGELFF
-	TRBV28	TRBJ1-2	-	TGTGCCAGCAGCATAGGGGCACTCTTTGGCTACACCTTC	CASSIGALFGYTF
-	TRBV7-2	TRBJ1-2	once	TGTGCCAGCAGCATCCCGTGGCGCTTCTCATATGGCTACACCTTC	CASSIPWRFSYGYTF
TRBD2	TRBV7-6	TRBJ2-1	-	TGTGCCAGCAGCGCGACCCCAGCGGGGAGCTCCTACAATGAGCAGTTCTTC	CASSATPAGSSYNEQFF
-	TRBV4-2	TRBJ1-4	-	TGTGCCAGCAGCCCCTTCGGGGCTTATAATGAAAAACTGTTTTTT	CASSPFGAYNEKLFF
-	TRBV7-2	TRBJ2-7	-	TGTGCCAGCAGCTTTAAGGGAGCCTACGAGCAGTACTTC	CASSFKGAYEQYF
-	TRBV6-2/TRBV6-3	TRBJ1-5	-	TGTGCCAGCAGTCCCAACACGGGAACTAGGCCCCAGCATTTT	CASSPNTGTRPQHF
TRBD1	TRBV3-1/TRBV3-2	TRBJ1-2	-	TGTGCCAGCAGCCCTTACCAGGGGGATGGCTACACCTTC	CASSPYQGDGYTF
-	TRBV5-1	TRBJ1-4	-	TGCGCCAGCAGTGAAGAGCGGGCTAATGAAAAACTGTTTTTT	CASSEERANEKLFF
TRBD1	TRBV6-1	TRBJ1-1	-	TGTGCCAGCAGTGAAGCGGCGGACAGGGGGCGGGGAGCTTTCTTT	CASSEAADRGRGAFF
-	TRBV7-2	TRBJ2-1	-	TGTGCCAGCAGCCCGGGACTGACCCACTACAATGAGCAGTTCTTC	CASSPGLTHYNEQFF
TRBD1	TRBV14	TRBJ1-3	-	TGTGCCAGCAGCCCTCAGACAGGGTACTCTGGAAACACCATATATTTT	CASSPQTGYSGNTIYF
-	TRBV9	TRBJ1-2	-	TGTGCCAGCAGCCTCCCAGGGTTTGGCTACACCTTC	CASSLPGFGYTF
-	TRBV6-5	TRBJ2-5	once	TGTGCCAGCAGTTACTCTGGGCCAGGGAGTCAAGAGACCCAGTACTTC	CASSYSGPGSQETQYF
-	TRBV7-6	TRBJ1-3	few	TGTGCCAGCAGCTTAGAAGAGGGTACTGGAAACACCATATATTTT	CASSLEEGTGNTIYF
-	TRBV19	TRBJ1-3	-	TGTGCCAGTAGTACACAGGGTACTGGAAACACCATATATTTT	CASSTQGTGNTIYF
TRBD1	TRBV6-2/TRBV6-3	TRBJ2-1	-	TGTGCCAGCAGCATAGACAGGGTTGAATTCGGGAATGAGCAGTTCTTC	CASSIDRVEFGNEQFF
TRBD1	TRBV18	TRBJ1-2	-	TGTGCCAGCTCACCGAACAGGGGCGGAGAAGGCTACACCTTC	CASSPNRGGEGYTF
TRBD1	TRBV5-1	TRBJ1-2	once	TGCGCCAGCAGCTTGGGGCAGGGGGCGAATGGCTACACCTTC	CASSLGQGANGYTF
-	TRBV3-1/TRBV3-2	TRBJ2-3	once	TGTGCCAGCAGCCAGGGGAATTGGAAGGCAGATACGCAGTATTTT	CASSQGNWKADTQYF
TRBD1	TRBV6-5	TRBJ2-5	-	TGTGCCAGCCCCCCGGGACAGGGACGAGAGACCCAGTACTTC	CASPPGQGRETQYF
TRBD1	TRBV5-1	TRBJ1-2	once	TGCGCCAGCAGCTTGGCAACAGGGGGCGTGGATGGCTACACCTTC	CASSLATGGVDGYTF
TRBD1	TRBV19	TRBJ2-5	once	TGTGCCAGTAGTAACCGGGGACAGGCCGGCGGAGAGACCCAGTACTTC	CASSNRGQAGGETQYF
-	TRBV19	TRBJ1-1	-	TGTGCCAGTAGCCCGACAGAGCTCATGAACACTGAAGCTTTCTTT	CASSPTELMNTEAFF
TRBD2	TRBV11-2	TRBJ2-1	-	TGTGCCAGCAGCGCCTGGACTAGCGGGGGCTACAATGAGCAGTTCTTC	CASSAWTSGGYNEQFF
TRBD1	TRBV5-1	TRBJ1-5	once	TGCGCCAGCAGCCCCCGGACAGGGAAGGATCAGCCCCAGCATTTT	CASSPRTGKDQPQHF
-	TRBV6-5	TRBJ2-6	-	TGTGCCAGCAGTTCTCACATCTCTGGGGCCAACGTCCTGACTTTC	CASSSHISGANVLTF
TRBD2	TRBV24-1	TRBJ2-3	-	TGTGCCACCAGTGACCCCAAGGGACTAGCGGGGGAGAACACAGATACGCAGTATTTT	CATSDPKGLAGENTDTQYF
TRBD2	TRBV2	TRBJ2-1	few	TGTGCCAGCAGTGGGACTAGCGGGGGCTCCTGGACCGATGAGCAGTTCTTC	CASSGTSGGSWTDEQFF
-	TRBV6-5	TRBJ2-2	-	TGTGCCAGCAGCGCGCAGGGTGCGAACACCGGGGAGCTGTTTTTT	CASSAQGANTGELFF
TRBD1	TRBV6-5	TRBJ1-2	-	TGTGCCAGCACCCCTACAGGGGGGAACTATGGCTACACCTTC	CASTPTGGNYGYTF
-	TRBV6-1	TRBJ1-1	-	TGTGCCAGCAGTGAGGAAGGGCAGAACACTGAAGCTTTCTTT	CASSEEGQNTEAFF
TRBD1	TRBV6-5	TRBJ1-1	-	TGTGCCAGCAGGGGACAGGCGGGGGCTGAAGCTTTCTTT	CASRGQAGAEAFF
-	TRBV12-5	TRBJ1-2	-	TGTGCTAGTGGTACAGGGTGGGACTATGGCTACACCTTC	CASGTGWDYGYTF
-	TRBV9	TRBJ1-2	-	TGTGCCAGCAGCGTAGCTACGGGGAACTATGGCTACACCTTC	CASSVATGNYGYTF
-	TRBV11-2	TRBJ2-2	-	TGTGCCAGCAGCTTAGGACAGGGAGGGGACGGGGAGCTGTTTTTT	CASSLGQGGDGELFF
-	TRBV3-1/TRBV3-2	TRBJ1-1	-	TGTGCCAGCAGCCAACGGGGGGGCACTGAAGCTTTCTTT	CASSQRGGTEAFF
-	TRBV5-1	TRBJ1-4	once	TGCGCCAGCAGCTCACAGGACAGCCTGACTAATGAAAAACTGTTTTTT	CASSSQDSLTNEKLFF
-	TRBV5-1	TRBJ2-3	-	TGCGCCAGCAGCTCGCTGAGGGTAGATACGCAGTATTTT	CASSSLRVDTQYF
-	TRBV19	TRBJ1-5	-	TGTGCCAGTAGCCATAGCAATCAGCCCCAGCATTTT	CASSHSNQPQHF
-	TRBV5-1	TRBJ2-1	-	TGCGCCAGCAGCTTATCTACCGACCAGATAGAGCAGTTCTTC	CASSLSTDQIEQFF
TRBD1	TRBV24-1	TRBJ1-5	-	TGTGCCACCAGTGATCTAGACAGGGGACAGCCCCAGCATTTT	CATSDLDRGQPQHF
-	TRBV6-5	TRBJ1-4	-	TGTGCCAGCAGGGTTTCGGGCCTAACTAATGAAAAACTGTTTTTT	CASRVSGLTNEKLFF
-	TRBV7-2	TRBJ2-3	-	TGTGCCAGCATCCGGTCCCCGGGGCTTAGCACAGATACGCAGTATTTT	CASIRSPGLSTDTQYF
-	TRBV2	TRBJ1-2	-	TGTGCCAGCAGTGAAGCCCCGCGGGGAGGCTACACCTTC	CASSEAPRGGYTF
TRBD2	TRBV3-1/TRBV3-2	TRBJ2-3	-	TGTGCCAGCAGCCAAGATCGACTAGCGGGGGGGATTGGCACAGATACGCAGTATTTT	CASSQDRLAGGIGTDTQYF
-	TRBV5-1	TRBJ2-5	-	TGCGCCAGCAGTAAGTGGACGTCTCAAGAGACCCAGTACTTC	CASSKWTSQETQYF
-	TRBV6-1	TRBJ1-6	-	TGTGCCAGCAGTGAAGCATCCGGGAGAAGGTTACCCCTCCACTTT	CASSEASGRRLPLHF
TRBD1	TRBV6-1	TRBJ1-3	-	TGTGCCAGCAGTGAAGCTTCGGGACAGGGGGTCAATGGAAACACCATATATTTT	CASSEASGQGVNGNTIYF
-	TRBV6-5	TRBJ1-2	-	TGTGCCAGCACCCCGGGGCACCTGAATGGCTACACCTTC	CASTPGHLNGYTF
-	TRBV27	TRBJ1-1	-	TGTGCCAGCAGTTTAAAGGCAGGCTCGAGGGCTTTCTTT	CASSLKAGSRAFF
-	TRBV29-1	TRBJ1-2	-	TGCAGCGCCGGAGGGTGGCAGGGTCTAGACTATGGCTACACCTTC	CSAGGWQGLDYGYTF
TRBD2	TRBV4-2	TRBJ2-7	-	TGTGCCAGCAGCCAAGTGGCGGGGGGTTCTTACGAGCAGTACTTC	CASSQVAGGSYEQYF
-	TRBV7-9	TRBJ1-1	-	TGTGCCAGCAGCCCTGCGGGGAACACTGAAGCTTTCTTT	CASSPAGNTEAFF
-	TRBV9	TRBJ1-3	-	TGTGCCAGCAGCGTAGGCTGGGCAGGGGGAAACACCATATATTTT	CASSVGWAGGNTIYF